The sequence of this T cell receptor beta chain was determined in a study of tissue T cells after allogeneic stem cell transplantation. Regarding time point: mouse harvest day 7 after allogeneic transplant. Tail vein injection delivered 10^7 T-cell-depleted bone marrow cells and 10^6 splenic CD5+ T cells. Germline-derived CDR1 and CDR2 are KGHTA and FQNQQP. CDR3 length: 12 amino acids. Using immunoSEQ multiplex PCR, the repertoire was profiled, and TCRdb retains in-frame clones only, with some absent. The repertoire holds over 7,000 clones, with around half as singletons. Concerning this clone itself: Germline and genes here are mouse. The CDR3 extends 1 residue past the end of the read, so its final part is completed from the germline J gene.

J is TRBJ2-7 and V is TRBV23; the DNA was not used to check the table's D call, TRBD1. The TCR was taken from a female BALB/c mouse given C57BL/6 T cells with graft-versus-host disease after an allogeneic hematopoietic cell transplant. The sequenced sample was gut tissue. The covered CDR3 bases are TGCTCCAGCAGTCGACACGCCTATGAACAGTAC. Translation: CSSSRHAYEQY. In full, the CDR3 reads CSSSRHAYEQYF.